Included here is one TCR beta chain sequence, with context. As yet, its antigen is unknown. Each PCR replicate from the sorted subsets contained roughly 210 ng DNA, which is roughly 33,000 T cell genomes. The data were produced by immunoSEQ multiplex PCR, yet TCRdb's version contains in-frame clones alone and is incomplete. The table includes 550,000 to 650,000 clones, around 96% detected once. The data originate from a study of shared clonotypes between healthy human individuals. Whole-study findings and limits: The sampled material consisted only of blood, and tissue repertoires are likely to differ.

This CDR3 comprises 18 residues. The junction had 19 bases not matched to a gene; V was cut back by 0 bases and J by 10 bases. Germline lookup yields CDR1 SGDLS and CDR2 YYNGEE. CD45RO-negative cells were positively selected for CCR7, leaving out terminally differentiated effector memory CD45RA+ cells. The V and J genes are TRBV9 and TRBJ2-1, with 7 bases lining up with TRBD2. The sequence came from a woman aged 25 to 39 in good health. The sample comprised naive CD8+ T cells sorted from blood. The CDR3 sequence: CASSVEEVGGSASAEQFF. As DNA, the CDR3 is TGTGCCAGCAGCGTAGAAGAGGTTGGCGGGAGCGCCTCCGCAGAGCAGTTCTTC.